The sequence of this T cell receptor (beta chain) was determined in a study of shared clonotypes between healthy human individuals. About the study: Plates per donor: three CD4 naive, three CD4 memory, two CD8 naive, one CD8 memory.

On this clone: The antigen is undetermined.

Each PCR replicate from the sorted subsets contained 200 to 250 ng DNA, which is about 30,000 T cell genomes. Measured with immunoSEQ multiplex PCR; TCRdb has only the in-frame clones, and not every one. The sample records just over 2,000,000 clones, around 95% being singletons. Germline-derived CDR1 and CDR2 are SGHDN and FVKESK. Trimming shortened V by 2 bases and J by 2 bases, and 12 bases separated the two germline ends. The CDR3 sequence is 15 residues long. Study-wide findings and caveats: Clonotypes shared by all four sorted-subset donors had higher generation probabilities than non-shared clonotypes.

This receptor was taken from a man aged 18 to 29 in good health. Material: naive CD4+ T cells sorted from blood. Subset here: CD45RA+ positively selected. The chain has TRBV14 and TRBJ1-1; no clear D gene. CDR3 loop: CASSQTPMFNTEAFF. The DNA of the CDR3 is TGTGCCAGCAGCCAAACCCCCATGTTCAACACTGAAGCTTTCTTT.